The next 11 T cell receptor beta chains were all read from a single sample in a study of T cells in Graves' hyperthyroidism and ophthalmopathy. Researchers amplified the TCR beta CDR3 regions from RNA transcripts. The TCR CDR3 first-round RT-PCR relied on the HTBI primer set. Via MiXCR, TCRdb re-called the multiplex PCR reads, giving one row per CDR3 protein. The sample lists some 440,000 distinct CDR3 sequences, around 14% occurring once. Input material: blood. The receptors derive from a young woman with Graves' hyperthyroidism.

This clonotype was counted ten times or more. J is TRBJ1-2 and V is TRBV4-3; possibly TRBD1 for D (6 bases). Germline lookup yields CDR1 LGHNA and CDR2 YSLEER. There are 15 residues in the CDR3. Trimming left V 4 bases short and J 2 bases short, with 14 bases between. In DNA, the CDR3 is TGCGCCAGCAGCCCGTCGGCCAGGGGAAACTATGGCTACACCTTC. Translation gives CASSPSARGNYGYTF.

This clonotype was observed at least ten times. The chain has TRBV28 and TRBJ2-7; D is unclear. V was trimmed by 4 bases and J by 0 bases, leaving 7 bases between them. Germline V lookup: CDR1 MDHEN, CDR2 SYDVKM. The CDR3 contains 13 residues. The DNA for the CDR3 is TGTGCCAGCAGTTGGAGTCTCTCCTACGAGCAGTACTTC. Protein product: CASSWSLSYEQYF.

This clonotype occurred many times. The CDR3 DNA follows: TGCAGTGCTAGAGCGGGAGGACAGGGCTATAATTCACCCCTCCACTTT. As protein: CSARAGGQGYNSPLHF. The chain links TRBV20-1 to TRBJ1-6; TRBD1 matches at 8 bases. Per germline, CDR1 DFQATT and CDR2 SNEGSKA (reference sequence). The CDR3 runs 16 residues. V shed 1 base, J shed 3 bases, and the junction held 5 bases outside the gene matches.

This clonotype was observed many times. The chain uses TRBV18 and TRBJ1-1, with no clear D. The CDR3 loop spans 16 amino acids. V lost 6 bases, J lost 4 bases, and 21 bases lay in between. CDR1 is KGHSH and CDR2 is LQKENI in the germline V gene. CDR3: CASSRTQGLMGTEAFF. The CDR3 DNA reads TGTGCCAGCTCCCGCACCCAAGGGCTGATGGGCACTGAAGCTTTCTTT.

This clonotype came up many times. This sequence joins TRBV12-3 or TRBV12-4 and TRBJ2-5; the D gene is possibly TRBD2 (6 bases). The germline V and J ends were trimmed by 4 bases and 4 bases, with 13 bases remaining between them. The CDR3 extends over 14 amino acids. The CDR3 region is CASSWGRNLETQYF. CDR3 bases: TGTGCCAGCAGTTGGGGGAGGAATTTAGAGACCCAGTACTTC.

This clonotype was found a few times. The CDR3 bases are TGTGCCAGCTCACCAACCGGGACAACCTCCTCCAACTATGGCTACACCTTC. Encoded protein: CASSPTGTTSSNYGYTF. The V gene is TRBV18, the J gene TRBJ1-2; D possibly corresponds to TRBD1 (6 bases). Trimming took off 2 bases at V and 2 bases at J, with 18 bases between the two ends. The CDR3 sequence is 17 residues long. Per germline, CDR1 KGHSH and CDR2 LQKENI.

This clonotype occurred a few times. V is TRBV6-5 and J is TRBJ1-4; 7 nucleotides match TRBD1. J gave up 7 bases and V 2 bases, and 4 bases lay outside the gene matches. The CDR3 extends over 14 amino acids. Germline V CDR1 and CDR2: MNHEY, SVGAGI. The CDR3 DNA sequence: TGTGCCAGCAGTTACGCGACAGGGAGTGAAAAACTGTTTTTT. This gives the protein CASSYATGSEKLFF.

The genes are TRBV6-1 and TRBJ2-7; 13 bases are shared with TRBD2. This CDR3 contains 15 residues. CDR1 is MNHNS, CDR2 SASEGT, per germline. The J segment lost 5 bases and the V segment lost 5 bases, leaving 6 bases of the junction unmatched. DNA for the CDR3: TGTGCCAGCAGTTATGCCGGGACTAGCGGGAACGAGCAGTACTTC. Protein product: CASSYAGTSGNEQYF.

The chain has TRBV7-9 and TRBJ1-2; D unclear. The CDR3 is 15 residues long. V dropped 6 bases and J dropped 2 bases, with 16 bases sitting between them. CDR1 is SEHNR and CDR2 is FQNEAQ in the germline V gene (reference sequence). DNA of the CDR3: TGTGCCAGCAGTAGGACGGACGGTATGAACTATGGCTACACCTTC. Its protein is CASSRTDGMNYGYTF.

This clonotype was observed a single time. The V call is TRBV6-1, the J call TRBJ2-6; TRBD2 agrees at 7 bases. The J segment lost 3 bases and the V segment lost 10 bases, leaving 9 bases of the junction unmatched. Looked up from germline, CDR1 is MNHNS and CDR2 is SASEGT. The CDR3 length is 15 residues. CDR3 amino acids: CATTGGKSGANVLTF. The CDR3 bases are TGTGCCACCACCGGGGGGAAAAGTGGGGCCAACGTCCTGACTTTC.

This clonotype was counted ten times or more. The chain is built from TRBV7-2 and TRBJ2-7, with D tentatively TRBD2 (6 bases). The CDR3 spans 14 residues. Germline loops: CDR1 SGHTA, CDR2 FQGNSA. Trimming took 3 bases from V and 1 from J, leaving 10 bases between them. CDR3 residues: CASSFDSGSYEQYF. CDR3 nucleotide sequence: TGTGCCAGCAGCTTCGATAGCGGTTCCTACGAGCAGTACTTC.